This T cell receptor (beta chain) was sequenced in a study of blood T cells in healthy people across ages. At the level of the study: Template switching caught about one barcoded beta molecule for each two T cells.

This CDR3 is 15 amino acids long. Germline V gene sequence: CDR1 DFQATT, CDR2 SNEGSKA (reference sequence). Points on this clonotype: Antigen specificity is unknown.

Next came a second PCR, run for about 6 to 12 cycles, which used a sample-barcoded 5' primer along with a J-beta primer mix. TCRdb independently ran MiXCR on the 5' RACE reads; one entry per CDR3 protein. The table has about 830,000 distinct CDR3 sequences, 55% to 75% seen once. Whole-study results and caveats: Across samples, TCR beta diversity tracked strongly with naive T cell percentage. Long-lived donors exceeded aged donors in naive CD4+ cells and diversity.

The sequence came from a man in his thirties or forties in good health. The chain joins TRBV20-1 to TRBJ2-1; 9 nucleotides match TRBD1. The J call is doubtful: the DNA matches TRBJ2-7 better. Sequencing was carried out using blood. The CDR3, as DNA: TGCAGTGCTCGATACACAGGGGGCGCTTACCACGAGCAGTACTTC. Translated: CSARYTGGAYHEQYF.